A single TCR beta chain is shown here with its context. Uncontrolled infection, other autoimmune disease, pregnancy and lactation each barred patients from inclusion. Cells are PBMCs isolated from around 9.4 ml of fresh blood. The data belong to a study of T cells in Graves' hyperthyroidism and ophthalmopathy. Turning to the study itself: Peripheral blood was drawn at first diagnosis, prior to all treatment.

There were TCR beta CDR3 regions amplified from RNA transcripts. HTBI primers were employed in a first-round RT-PCR of the TCR CDR3. TCRdb analysed the multiplex PCR reads with MiXCR anew, one entry per CDR3 protein. The sample lists about 350,000 distinct CDR3 sequences, roughly 14% occurring once. The CDR3 loop spans 13 amino acids. The germline gives CDR1 LGHNT, CDR2 FRNRAP. V shed 6 bases and J shed 2 bases, with 11 bases lying between them. The chain uses TRBV12-5 and TRBJ2-7, with D maybe TRBD1 (6 bases). The TCR comes from a young woman with Graves' hyperthyroidism. Sequenced: blood. The CDR3 DNA reads TGTGCTAGTGGAGTGGGACAAGCCTACGAGCAGTACTTC. It translates to CASGVGQAYEQYF.